The sample holds a few counts of the clone carrying this TCR beta chain. Its target is unknown. The CDR3 runs to 13 residues. Germline values: CDR1 SGHDT, CDR2 YYEEEE. V gave up 3 bases and J gave up 4 bases; unmatched junction bases: 1. The sample originates from a study of tumor-infiltrating lymphocytes in primary liver carcinoma. Study as a whole: Men and women, 30 to 69 years of age, made up the patients. Tumors were stage T1-T3 N0M0, roughly 4.2 to 11 cm across.

They got blood RNA out of unsorted whole blood and also pulled out germline DNA. Study observations and caveats: Against blood, tumors held a significantly higher top-250-clone fraction (p = 0.039). Because of bulk unsorted sampling, CD4+ and CD8+ repertoires were not subjected to comparison.

A primer in the constant region served to generate TCR beta cDNA from roughly 550 ng of total RNA. ARM-PCR, slightly modified, supplied the TCR beta libraries through three nested multiplex PCR rounds. PCR rounds one and two used TRBV1-TRBV30 forward primers with a C-beta reverse primer for around 9 cycles each. TCRdb re-derived calls from the multiplex PCR reads in MiXCR, one entry per CDR3 protein. The sample yields about 310,000 distinct CDR3 sequences, nearly 60% seen once. The sequence derives from a woman younger than 45 with primary liver carcinoma and hepatitis B virus infection. Sequencing was carried out using peripheral blood. The rearrangement links TRBV5-6 to TRBJ2-7; TRBD1 agrees at 10 bases. Here the CDR3 DNA reads TGTGCCAGCAGCTGGACAGGGGGTTACGAGCAGTACTTC. The encoded protein is CASSWTGGYEQYF.